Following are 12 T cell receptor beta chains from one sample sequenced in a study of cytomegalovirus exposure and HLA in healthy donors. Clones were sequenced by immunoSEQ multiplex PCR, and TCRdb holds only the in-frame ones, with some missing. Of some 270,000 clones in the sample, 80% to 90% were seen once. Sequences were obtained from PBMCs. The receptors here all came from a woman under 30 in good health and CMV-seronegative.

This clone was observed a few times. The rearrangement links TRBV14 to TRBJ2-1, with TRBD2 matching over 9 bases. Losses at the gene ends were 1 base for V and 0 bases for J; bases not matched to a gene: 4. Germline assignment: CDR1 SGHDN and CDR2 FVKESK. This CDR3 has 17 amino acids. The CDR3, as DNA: TGTGCCAGCAGCCAAGCGTCTAGCGGGGCCTCCTACAATGAGCAGTTCTTC. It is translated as CASSQASSGASYNEQFF. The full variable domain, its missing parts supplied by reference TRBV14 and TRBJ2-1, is EAGVTQFPSHSVIEKGQTVTLRCDPISGHDNLYWYRRVMGKEIKFLLHFVKESKQDESGMPNNRFLAERTGGTYSTLKVQPAELEDSGVYFCASSQASSGASYNEQFFGPGTRLTVL.

CDR3 coding DNA: TGTGCCTGGGACCGGGACAGACCCTACGAGCAGTACTTC. Encoded protein: CAWDRDRPYEQYF. V is TRBV30 and J is TRBJ2-7, with 7 bases aligning to TRBD1. CDR1 GTSNPN and CDR2 SVGIG come from the germline V gene (reference sequence). The CDR3 length is 13 residues. V gave up 5 bases and J gave up 2 bases; unmatched junction bases: 6.

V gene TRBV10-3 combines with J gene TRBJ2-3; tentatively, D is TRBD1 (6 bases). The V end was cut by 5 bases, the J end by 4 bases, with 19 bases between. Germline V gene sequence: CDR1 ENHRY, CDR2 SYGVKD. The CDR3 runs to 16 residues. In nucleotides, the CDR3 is TGTGCCATCAGTAGATTACAGGGAGTAGGTGCAGATACGCAGTATTTT. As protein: CAISRLQGVGADTQYF.

The DNA of the CDR3 is TGTGCCAGCAGATTTTTCGGGGGAGAGGAAGAAAAACTGTTTTTT. It specifies CASRFFGGEEEKLFF. The V gene is TRBV27, the J gene TRBJ1-4, with D perhaps TRBD1 (5 bases). The V gene lost 6 bases and the J gene lost 8 bases, with 19 bases spanning the gap. Germline V gives CDR1 MNHEY, CDR2 SMNVEV (reference sequence). CDR3 size: 15 residues.

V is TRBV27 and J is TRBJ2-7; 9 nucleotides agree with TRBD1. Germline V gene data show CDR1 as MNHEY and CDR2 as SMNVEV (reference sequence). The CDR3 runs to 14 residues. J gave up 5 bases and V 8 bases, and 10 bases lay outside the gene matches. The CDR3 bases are TGTGCCAGCTGTATACAGGGGGCGTTCCACGAGCAGTACTTC. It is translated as CASCIQGAFHEQYF.

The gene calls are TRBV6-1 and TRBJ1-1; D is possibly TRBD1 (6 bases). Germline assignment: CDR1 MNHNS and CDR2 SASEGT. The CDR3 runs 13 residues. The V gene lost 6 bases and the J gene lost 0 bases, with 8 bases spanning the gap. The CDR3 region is CASRDRVNTEAFF. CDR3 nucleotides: TGTGCCAGCAGGGACAGAGTGAACACTGAAGCTTTCTTT.

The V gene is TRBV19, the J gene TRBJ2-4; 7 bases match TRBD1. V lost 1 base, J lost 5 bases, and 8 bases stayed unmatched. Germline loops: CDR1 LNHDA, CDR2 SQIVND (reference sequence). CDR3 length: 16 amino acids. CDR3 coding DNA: TGTGCCAGTAGTATAGTAGCACAGGGGATCGAAAACATTCAGTACTTC. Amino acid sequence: CASSIVAQGIENIQYF.

The CDR3, as DNA: TGTGCCAGCAGTTACTCGACACCGAACACTGAAGCTTTCTTT. This encodes CASSYSTPNTEAFF. The gene calls are TRBV6-5 and TRBJ1-1; no reliable D call. This CDR3 contains 14 residues. Between the trimmed V and J ends, which lost 0 bases and 1 base, there was a span of 6 bases. The germline V gene has CDR1 MNHEY and CDR2 SVGAGI.

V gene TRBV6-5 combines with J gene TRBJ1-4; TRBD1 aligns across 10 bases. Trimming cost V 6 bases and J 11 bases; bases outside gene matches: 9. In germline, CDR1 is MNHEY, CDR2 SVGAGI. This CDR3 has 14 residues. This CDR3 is CASSPGTGDAKLFF. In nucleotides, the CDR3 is TGTGCCAGCAGCCCTGGGACAGGGGATGCCAAACTGTTTTTT.

CDR3 bases: TGTGCCAGCAGCCACCCTCAGGGGGCCCACGAGCAGTACTTC. Translated: CASSHPQGAHEQYF. This chain uses TRBV7-9 with TRBJ2-7; TRBD1 matches at 8 bases. The V gene end was trimmed by 5 bases and the J gene end by 5 bases; junction bases not matched to a gene: 8. The CDR3 spans 14 residues. The germline V gene has CDR1 SEHNR and CDR2 FQNEAQ (reference sequence). The full variable domain, completed using reference TRBV7-9 and TRBJ2-7, is DTGVSQNPRHKITKRGQNVTFRCDPISEHNRLYWYRQTLGQGPEFLTYFQNEAQLEKSRLLSDRFSAERPKGSFSTLEIQRTEQGDSAMYLCASSHPQGAHEQYFGPGTRLTVT.

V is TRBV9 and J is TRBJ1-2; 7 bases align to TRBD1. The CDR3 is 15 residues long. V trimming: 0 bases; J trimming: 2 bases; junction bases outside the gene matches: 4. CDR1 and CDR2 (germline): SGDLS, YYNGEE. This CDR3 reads CASSVVRTGNYGYTF. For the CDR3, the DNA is TGTGCCAGCAGCGTAGTTAGGACAGGCAACTATGGCTACACCTTC.

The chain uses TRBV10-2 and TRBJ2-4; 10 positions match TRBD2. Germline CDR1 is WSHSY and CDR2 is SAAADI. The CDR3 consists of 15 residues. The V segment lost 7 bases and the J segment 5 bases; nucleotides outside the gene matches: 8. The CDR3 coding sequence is TGCGCCAGCAAAGAAGCGGGAGGGAGTGAAAACATTCAGTACTTC. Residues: CASKEAGGSENIQYF.